In its sample, the clone carrying this TCR beta chain was seen once. Authors' methods: Reference gene primer amplification in the assay estimated nucleated cell counts. TCRdb keeps only in-frame clones here, not all; method: immunoSEQ multiplex PCR. Clonal size and the V and J genes are those of that table, whereas D and trimming came from the DNA. The sample includes some 190,000 clones, roughly 85% of them seen just once. The data were obtained in a study of blood T cell repertoires in COVID-19. Background on the study: In each case, the material was cDNA or gDNA derived from T cells, B-cell-depleted T cells, or PBMCs.

The material sequenced was peripheral blood. The sequence came from a human donor with active or convalescent COVID-19. The donor label of this sample is uncertain.

CDR3 nucleotides: TGTGCCAGCAGTCTCAGCGGGGCGAGCACTGAAGCTTTCTTT. It codes for CASSLSGASTEAFF. The chain joins TRBV27 to TRBJ1-1, with D perhaps TRBD1 (5 bases). The germline V and J ends were trimmed by 5 bases and 4 bases, with 14 bases remaining between them. The CDR3 extends over 14 amino acids. Germline values: CDR1 MNHEY, CDR2 SMNVEV (reference sequence).